A single sample gave rise to the 18 T cell receptor beta chains below, sequenced in a study of blood T cell repertoires in COVID-19. Some clones are missing from TCRdb's copy, which holds only in-frame ones; the method was immunoSEQ multiplex PCR. The table shows 120,000 to 150,000 clones, with around 86% occurring only once. Source material: peripheral blood. These receptor sequences come from a man at least 80 years old with acute or convalescent COVID-19.

This clone appeared a single time. The chain has TRBV3-1 (or the pseudogene TRBV3-2) and TRBJ1-4, with no clear D. V lost 6 bases to trimming and J lost 4 bases, with 18 bases between them. The CDR3 length is 16 residues. CDR1 and CDR2 (germline): LGHDT, YNNKEL (reference sequence). Written as DNA, the CDR3 is TGTGCCAGCAGTCCAAAGCGAGCGGAAGTTAATGAAAAACTGTTTTTT. It codes for CASSPKRAEVNEKLFF.

This chain's CDR3 is CASIESRSYGYTF. CDR3 in DNA: TGTGCCAGCATCGAAAGCCGGTCCTATGGCTACACCTTC. The gene calls are TRBV28 and TRBJ1-2; D uncertain. The germline V gene has CDR1 MDHEN and CDR2 SYDVKM. CDR3 length equals 13 residues. V was shortened by 7 bases and J by 4 bases, with 13 bases between the two germline ends.

This clone occurred once. This chain links TRBV7-8 with TRBJ2-2, with D uncertain. This CDR3 has 13 amino acids. Germline CDR1 reads SGHVS; CDR2 reads FQNEAQ. V was pared by 4 bases and J by 6 bases, with 9 bases between. The CDR3 nucleotides are TGTGCCAGCAGCTCTAGGCTCTCCGGGGAGCTGTTTTTT. Amino acid sequence: CASSSRLSGELFF.

The sample holds one count of this clone. V is TRBV7-9 and J is TRBJ2-6, with a tentative D call TRBD1 (5 bases). The ends were cut back, 1 base at V and 3 bases at J, with 16 bases in the middle. The CDR3 has 18 residues. Germline lookup yields CDR1 SEHNR and CDR2 FQNEAQ (reference sequence). The CDR3 protein is CASSLVWGRVYGANVLTF. Written as DNA, the CDR3 is TGTGCCAGCAGCTTAGTGTGGGGCCGTGTTTATGGGGCCAACGTCCTGACTTTC.

This chain connects TRBV5-1 to TRBJ2-3; 8 nucleotides agree with TRBD2. J was trimmed by 6 bases and V by 4 bases; bases with no gene match: 10. The CDR3 has 15 amino acids. The germline V gene has CDR1 SGHRS and CDR2 YFSETQ. The CDR3 DNA sequence: TGCGCCAGCAGCCCATCTTACTCTAGCGGGGATACGCAGTATTTT. It yields the protein CASSPSYSSGDTQYF.

The chain employs TRBV27 and TRBJ2-4; TRBD2 is a possible D gene (6 bases). This CDR3 spans 15 amino acids. Germline CDR1 and CDR2: MNHEY and SMNVEV (reference sequence). The V and J ends lost 6 bases and 0 bases respectively, with 12 bases between them. The CDR3 DNA is TGTGCCAGCAGGACGGGGGTTTTAGCCAAAAACATTCAGTACTTC. The encoded protein is CASRTGVLAKNIQYF.

The V call is TRBV5-6, the J call TRBJ1-1; D not certain. CDR3 length: 15 residues. Trimming removed 2 bases from V and 13 bases from J, with 24 bases in between. CDR1 and CDR2 (germline): SGHDT, YYEEEE. The CDR3 region is CASSFYGVEERYVFF. The CDR3 nucleotides read TGTGCCAGCAGCTTTTATGGTGTGGAGGAAAGGTACGTTTTCTTT.

J is TRBJ1-4 and V is TRBV19; D perhaps matches TRBD1 (5 bases). V gave up 3 bases and J gave up 11 bases, with 19 bases separating them. The CDR3 length is 15 residues. Germline V CDR1 and CDR2: LNHDA, SQIVND (reference sequence). The CDR3 region is CASSILGQGLRKLFF. The DNA of the CDR3 is TGTGCCAGTAGTATTCTCGGGCAGGGCCTTCGCAAACTGTTTTTT.

This chain uses TRBV2 with TRBJ2-7, with 10 bases fitting TRBD2. The CDR3 has 15 residues. V shed 4 bases and J 3 bases; nucleotides not matched to a gene: 6. Germline values: CDR1 SNHLY, CDR2 FYNNEI. The CDR3 reads CASSVLAGDGYEQYF. The DNA of the CDR3 is TGTGCCAGCAGTGTCCTAGCGGGAGATGGCTACGAGCAGTACTTC.

A remark on this clone: The junction and the germline gene differ at one end; a read error may be behind it. V usage is TRBV7-3 and J usage is TRBJ2-1, with 7 bases aligning to TRBD1. CDR3 length: 12 residues. CDR1 is SGHTA and CDR2 is FQGTGA in the germline V gene. The CDR3 sequence: CASSVTQGEQFF. The CDR3 nucleotides read TGTGCCAGCAGCGTAACACAGGGGGAGCAGTTCTTC. Full variable domain (rest looked up from reference TRBV7-3 and TRBJ2-1): GAGVSQTPSNKVTEKGKYVELRCDPISGHTALYWYRQSLGQGPEFLIYFQGTGAADDSGLPNDRFFAVRPEGSVSTLKIQRTERGDSAVYLCASSVTQGEQFFGPGTRLTVL.

The rearrangement joins TRBV21-1 to TRBJ2-3; no check of the table's D call, TRBD2, against the DNA was made. TRBV21-1 is a pseudogene. The CDR3 sequence is 15 residues long. The CDR3 nucleotides are TGTGCCAGCAGCAATAGCGGGGTGGGGACAGATACGCAGTATTTT. It specifies CASSNSGVGTDTQYF.

The chain links TRBV5-4 to TRBJ1-1; 8 nucleotides line up with TRBD1. There are 14 residues in the CDR3. The germline V gene encodes CDR1 SGHNT and CDR2 YYREEE (reference sequence). V shed 4 bases, J shed 0 bases, and the junction held 2 bases outside the gene matches. CDR3 protein: CASSMDRVNTEAFF. The DNA for the CDR3 is TGTGCCAGCAGCATGGACAGGGTGAACACTGAAGCTTTCTTT.

The chain uses TRBV5-1 and TRBJ2-1; D perhaps matches TRBD2 (5 bases). Trimming shortened V by 3 bases and J by 5 bases, and 15 bases separated the two germline ends. Germline lookup yields CDR1 SGHRS and CDR2 YFSETQ. This CDR3 is built from 15 residues. The CDR3 protein is CASSWTVNVDNEQFF. The CDR3 nucleotides are TGCGCCAGCAGCTGGACTGTTAACGTGGACAATGAGCAGTTCTTC. The full variable domain, in which reference TRBV5-1 and TRBJ2-1 provide the parts outside the CDR3, is KAGVTQTPRYLIKTRGQQVTLSCSPISGHRSVSWYQQTPGQGLQFLFEYFSETQRNKGNFPGRFSGRQFSNSRSEMNVSTLELGDSALYLCASSWTVNVDNEQFFGPGTRLTVL.

The chain uses TRBV4-1 and TRBJ1-1; 7 bases are shared with TRBD1. V dropped 5 bases and J dropped 4; count of bases not matched to a gene: 10. CDR1 and CDR2 (germline): MGHRA, YSYEKL. This CDR3 has 15 amino acids. The CDR3 spells CASSNRQGQGTEAFF. As DNA, the CDR3 is TGCGCCAGCAGCAATAGACAGGGTCAGGGCACTGAAGCTTTCTTT.

This clone came up once. The chain recombines TRBV18 with TRBJ2-7, with 7 bases identical to TRBD1. Germline CDR1 is KGHSH and CDR2 is LQKENI. V shed 2 bases and J 2 bases; nucleotides not matched to a gene: 3. The CDR3 totals 14 residues. The CDR3 nucleotides read TGTGCCAGCTCACCAGGGACAGAGACCTACGAGCAGTACTTC. It is translated as CASSPGTETYEQYF.

This sequence joins TRBV6-5 and TRBJ1-4; a weak D match, TRBD1 (5 bases). This CDR3 has 16 residues. V shed 2 bases and J shed 7 bases, with 17 bases lying between them. CDR1 and CDR2 from the germline V gene are MNHEY and SVGAGI. This CDR3 reads CASSYGRGKGSEKLFF. The CDR3 DNA reads TGTGCCAGCAGTTACGGGCGGGGCAAGGGGTCTGAAAAACTGTTTTTT.

The chain has TRBV2 and TRBJ1-5, with 11 bases lining up with TRBD1. Germline V gene sequence: CDR1 SNHLY, CDR2 FYNNEI. The CDR3 consists of 14 residues. V dropped 4 bases and J dropped 7; count of bases not matched to a gene: 3. The chain's CDR3 is CASSGTGGLQPQHF. The CDR3 nucleotides read TGTGCCAGCAGTGGGACAGGGGGCTTGCAGCCCCAGCATTTT.

This chain's CDR3 is CASSLAAGSNTEAFF. The CDR3 DNA is TGTGCCAGCAGCTTAGCTGCGGGTTCGAACACTGAAGCTTTCTTT. This sequence joins TRBV7-8 and TRBJ1-1; D remains ambiguous. The V gene lost 0 bases and the J gene lost 1 base, with 9 bases spanning the gap. This CDR3 contains 15 residues. Germline-derived CDR1 and CDR2 are SGHVS and FQNEAQ.